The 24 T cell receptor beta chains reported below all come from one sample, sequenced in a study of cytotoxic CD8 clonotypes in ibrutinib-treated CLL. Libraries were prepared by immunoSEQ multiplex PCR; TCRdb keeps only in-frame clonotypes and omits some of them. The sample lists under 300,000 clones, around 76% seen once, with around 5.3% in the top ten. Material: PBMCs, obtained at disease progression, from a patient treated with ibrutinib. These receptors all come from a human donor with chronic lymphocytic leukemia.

This CDR3 reads CASSLAGLETQYF. CDR3 bases: TGTGCCAGCAGCTTAGCCGGCCTAGAGACCCAGTACTTC. The chain is built from TRBV7-7 and TRBJ2-5; D is undetermined. The germline V and J ends were trimmed by 0 bases and 4 bases, with 6 bases remaining between them. The CDR3 runs to 13 residues. The germline CDR1 and CDR2 sequences are SSHAT and FNYEAQ (reference sequence).

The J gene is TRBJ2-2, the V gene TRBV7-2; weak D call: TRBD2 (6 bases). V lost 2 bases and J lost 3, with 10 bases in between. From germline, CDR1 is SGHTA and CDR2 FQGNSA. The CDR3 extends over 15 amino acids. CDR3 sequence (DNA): TGTGCCAGCAGCTTACGGACTACCTACACCGGGGAGCTGTTTTTT. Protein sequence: CASSLRTTYTGELFF.

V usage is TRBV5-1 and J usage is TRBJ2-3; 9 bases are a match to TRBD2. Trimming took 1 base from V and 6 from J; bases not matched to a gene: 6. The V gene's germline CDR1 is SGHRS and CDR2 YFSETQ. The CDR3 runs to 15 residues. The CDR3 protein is CASSLLRGGSDTQYF. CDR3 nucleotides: TGCGCCAGCAGCTTGTTGCGGGGGGGTTCTGATACGCAGTATTTT.

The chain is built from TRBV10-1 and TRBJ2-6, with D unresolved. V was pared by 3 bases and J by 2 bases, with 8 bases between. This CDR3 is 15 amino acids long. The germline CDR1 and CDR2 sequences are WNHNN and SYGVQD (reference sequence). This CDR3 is CASSERRAGANVLTF. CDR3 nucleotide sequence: TGCGCCAGCAGTGAAAGAAGGGCTGGGGCCAACGTCCTGACTTTC.

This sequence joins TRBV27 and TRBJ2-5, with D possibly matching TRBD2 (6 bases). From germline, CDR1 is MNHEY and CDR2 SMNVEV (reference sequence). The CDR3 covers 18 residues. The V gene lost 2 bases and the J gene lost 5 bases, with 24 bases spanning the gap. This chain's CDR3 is CASSLRLGREGQVETQYF. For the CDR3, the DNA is TGTGCCAGCAGTTTAAGACTCGGGCGGGAAGGCCAAGTTGAGACCCAGTACTTC.

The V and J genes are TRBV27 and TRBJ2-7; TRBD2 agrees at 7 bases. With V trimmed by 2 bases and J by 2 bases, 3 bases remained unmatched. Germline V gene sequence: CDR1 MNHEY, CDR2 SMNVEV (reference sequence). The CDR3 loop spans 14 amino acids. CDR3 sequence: CASSLRGETYEQYF. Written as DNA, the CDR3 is TGTGCCAGCAGTTTACGGGGGGAAACCTACGAGCAGTACTTC.

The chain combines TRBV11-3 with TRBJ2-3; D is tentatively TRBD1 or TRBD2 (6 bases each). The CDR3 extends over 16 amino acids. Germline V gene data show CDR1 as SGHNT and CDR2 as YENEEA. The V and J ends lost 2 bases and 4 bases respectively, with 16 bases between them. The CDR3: CASSLLGGPFPDTQYF. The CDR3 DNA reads TGTGCCAGCAGCTTATTAGGGGGGCCTTTTCCAGATACGCAGTATTTT.

CDR3 residues: CASSLVTFYNEQFF. The DNA for the CDR3 is TGCGCCAGCAGCTTGGTTACCTTTTACAATGAGCAGTTCTTC. The chain employs TRBV5-1 and TRBJ2-1; D is uncertain. V was shortened by 0 bases and J by 4 bases, with 8 bases between the two germline ends. Germline CDR1 reads SGHRS; CDR2 reads YFSETQ. The CDR3 is 14 residues long.

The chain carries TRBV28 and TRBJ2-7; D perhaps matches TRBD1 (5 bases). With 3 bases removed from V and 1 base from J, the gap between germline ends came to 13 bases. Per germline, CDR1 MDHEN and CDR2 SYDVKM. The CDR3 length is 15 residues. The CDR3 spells CASSFGAAESYEQYF. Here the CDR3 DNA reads TGTGCCAGCAGTTTTGGGGCAGCAGAATCCTACGAGCAGTACTTC.

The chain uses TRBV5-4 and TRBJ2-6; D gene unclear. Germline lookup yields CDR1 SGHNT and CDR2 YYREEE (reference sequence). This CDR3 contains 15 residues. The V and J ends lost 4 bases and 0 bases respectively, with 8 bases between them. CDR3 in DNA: TGTGCCAGCAGCGCGCAGGCCTCTGGGGCCAACGTCCTGACTTTC. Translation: CASSAQASGANVLTF.

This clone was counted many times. The CDR3 coding sequence is TGTGCCAGCACTTTCCACGGTGTTCAGTACTTC. It specifies CASTFHGVQYF. The chain recombines TRBV6-5 with TRBJ2-7; D is ambiguous. Germline V gene data show CDR1 as MNHEY and CDR2 as SVGAGI. The CDR3 is 11 amino acids. Trimming took 7 bases from V and 10 from J, leaving 14 bases between them.

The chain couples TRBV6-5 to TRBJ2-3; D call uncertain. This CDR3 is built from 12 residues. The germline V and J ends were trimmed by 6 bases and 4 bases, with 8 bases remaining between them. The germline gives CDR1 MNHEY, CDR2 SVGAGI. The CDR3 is CASRPSADTQYF. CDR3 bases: TGTGCCAGCAGACCCAGCGCAGATACGCAGTATTTT.

The CDR3: CASSVEGLVGETQYF. In nucleotides, the CDR3 is TGTGCCAGCAGCGTAGAGGGACTAGTAGGAGAGACCCAGTACTTC. The V and J genes are TRBV9 and TRBJ2-5, with 8 positions matching TRBD2. The CDR3 has 15 amino acids. Trimming cost V 0 bases and J 4 bases; bases outside gene matches: 5. Germline CDR1 reads SGDLS; CDR2 reads YYNGEE.

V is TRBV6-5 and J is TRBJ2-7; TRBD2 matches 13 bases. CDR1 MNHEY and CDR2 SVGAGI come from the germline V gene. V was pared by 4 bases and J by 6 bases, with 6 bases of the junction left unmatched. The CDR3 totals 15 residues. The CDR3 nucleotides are TGTGCCAGCAGTTCCCAATGGACTAGCGGGAGCGAGCAGTACTTC. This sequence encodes CASSSQWTSGSEQYF.

The CDR3 spells CATSRGGGGSGYTF. The CDR3 DNA reads as TGTGCCACCAGCAGAGGGGGCGGAGGTTCCGGCTACACCTTC. The chain has TRBV15 and TRBJ1-2; possibly TRBD1 for D (5 bases). V lost 1 base and J lost 8, with 14 bases in between. This CDR3 is 14 amino acids long. Germline assignment: CDR1 LNHNV and CDR2 YYDKDF (reference sequence).

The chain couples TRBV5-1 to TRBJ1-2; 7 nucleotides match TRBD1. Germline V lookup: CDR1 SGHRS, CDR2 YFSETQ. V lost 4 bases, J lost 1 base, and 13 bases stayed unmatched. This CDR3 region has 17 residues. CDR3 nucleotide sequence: TGCGCCAGCAGCCCACAACCGCAGGGGGGATATAACTATGGCTACACCTTC. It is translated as CASSPQPQGGYNYGYTF.

DNA of the CDR3: TGTGCCAGCTCCACAGTCTATGGCTACACCTTC. Amino acids: CASSTVYGYTF. The V gene is TRBV9, the J gene TRBJ1-2; unclear D gene. Trimming stripped 7 bases from V and 4 bases from J, with 8 bases between. CDR1 and CDR2 (germline): SGDLS, YYNGEE. CDR3 length: 11 residues.

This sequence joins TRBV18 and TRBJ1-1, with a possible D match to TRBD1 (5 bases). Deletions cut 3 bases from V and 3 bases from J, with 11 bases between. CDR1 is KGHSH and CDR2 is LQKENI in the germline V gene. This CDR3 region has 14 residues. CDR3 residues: CASSPRDSDTEAFF. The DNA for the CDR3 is TGTGCCAGCTCACCGAGGGACTCCGACACTGAAGCTTTCTTT.

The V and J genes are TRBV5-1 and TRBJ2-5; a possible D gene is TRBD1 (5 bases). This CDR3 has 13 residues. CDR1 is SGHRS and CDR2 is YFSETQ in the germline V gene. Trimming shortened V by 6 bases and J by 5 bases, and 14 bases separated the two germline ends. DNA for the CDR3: TGCGCCAGCATAGAAGGTCCAGGGGAGACCCAGTACTTC. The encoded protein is CASIEGPGETQYF.

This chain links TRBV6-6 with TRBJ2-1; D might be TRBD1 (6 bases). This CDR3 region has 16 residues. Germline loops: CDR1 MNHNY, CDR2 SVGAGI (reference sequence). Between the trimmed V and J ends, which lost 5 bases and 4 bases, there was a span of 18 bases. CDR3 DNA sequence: TGTGCCAGCAGTCCAGCTCGACAGGCCCATTACAATGAGCAGTTCTTC. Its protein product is CASSPARQAHYNEQFF.

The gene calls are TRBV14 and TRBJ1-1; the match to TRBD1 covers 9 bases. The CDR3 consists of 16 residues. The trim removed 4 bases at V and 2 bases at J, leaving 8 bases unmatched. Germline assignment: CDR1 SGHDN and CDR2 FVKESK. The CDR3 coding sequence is TGTGCCAGCAGCCTTAGGACAGGGGAAGGCAACACTGAAGCTTTCTTT. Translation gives CASSLRTGEGNTEAFF.

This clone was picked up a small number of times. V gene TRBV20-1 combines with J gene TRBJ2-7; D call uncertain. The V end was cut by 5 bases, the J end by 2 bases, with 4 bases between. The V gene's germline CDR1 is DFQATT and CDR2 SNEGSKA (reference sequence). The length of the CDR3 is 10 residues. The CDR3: CSARTYEQYF. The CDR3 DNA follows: TGCAGTGCTCGGACCTACGAGCAGTACTTC.

In nucleotides, the CDR3 is TGCGCCAGCAGCTTGGCCATTCGCCGGGGCGACAAGACTGAAGCTTTCTTT. Amino acids: CASSLAIRRGDKTEAFF. The rearrangement joins TRBV5-1 to TRBJ1-1, with D tentatively TRBD1 (5 bases). V dropped 0 bases and J dropped 5 bases, with 20 bases sitting between them. Germline CDR1 and CDR2: SGHRS and YFSETQ. The CDR3 is made up of 17 amino acids.

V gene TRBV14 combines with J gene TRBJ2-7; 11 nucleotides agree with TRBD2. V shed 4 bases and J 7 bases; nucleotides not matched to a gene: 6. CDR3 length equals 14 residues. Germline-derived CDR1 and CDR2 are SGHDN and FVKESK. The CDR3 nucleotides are TGTGCCAGCAGCCTAGCGGGAGGGCCGGATGAGCAGTACTTC. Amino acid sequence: CASSLAGGPDEQYF.